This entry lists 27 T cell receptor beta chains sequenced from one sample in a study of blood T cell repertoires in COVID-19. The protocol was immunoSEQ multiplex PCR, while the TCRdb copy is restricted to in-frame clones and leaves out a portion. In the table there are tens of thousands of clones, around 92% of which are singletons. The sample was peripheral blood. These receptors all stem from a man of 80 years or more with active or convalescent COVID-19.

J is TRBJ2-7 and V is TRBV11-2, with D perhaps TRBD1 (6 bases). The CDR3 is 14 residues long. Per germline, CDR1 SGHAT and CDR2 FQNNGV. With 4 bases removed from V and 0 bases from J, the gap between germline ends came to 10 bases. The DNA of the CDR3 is TGTGCCAGCAGCTCCAACAGGGTCTCCTACGAGCAGTACTTC. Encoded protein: CASSSNRVSYEQYF.

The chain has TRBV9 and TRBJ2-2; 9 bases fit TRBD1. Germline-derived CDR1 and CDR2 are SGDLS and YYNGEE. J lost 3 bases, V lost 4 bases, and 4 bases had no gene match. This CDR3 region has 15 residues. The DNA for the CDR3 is TGTGCCAGCAGCCCCGGGACAGGGTACACCGGGGAGCTGTTTTTT. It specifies CASSPGTGYTGELFF.

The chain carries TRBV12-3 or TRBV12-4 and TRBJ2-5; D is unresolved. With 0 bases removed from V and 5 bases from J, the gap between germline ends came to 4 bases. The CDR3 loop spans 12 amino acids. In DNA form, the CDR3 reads TGTGCCAGCAGTTTAGCGCGGGAGACCCAGTACTTC. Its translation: CASSLARETQYF.

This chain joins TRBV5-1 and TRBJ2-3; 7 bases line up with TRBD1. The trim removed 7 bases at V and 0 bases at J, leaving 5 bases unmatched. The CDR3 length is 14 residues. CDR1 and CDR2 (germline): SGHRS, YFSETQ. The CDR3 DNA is TGCGCCAGCCTGCCGGGACAGAGCACAGATACGCAGTATTTT. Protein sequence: CASLPGQSTDTQYF.

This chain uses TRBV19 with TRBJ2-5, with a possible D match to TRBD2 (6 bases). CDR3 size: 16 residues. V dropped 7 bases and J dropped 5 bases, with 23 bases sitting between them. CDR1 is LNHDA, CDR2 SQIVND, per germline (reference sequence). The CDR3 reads CASTLLPPREGETQYF. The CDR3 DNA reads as TGTGCCAGTACCCTCCTCCCTCCGCGGGAAGGTGAGACCCAGTACTTC.

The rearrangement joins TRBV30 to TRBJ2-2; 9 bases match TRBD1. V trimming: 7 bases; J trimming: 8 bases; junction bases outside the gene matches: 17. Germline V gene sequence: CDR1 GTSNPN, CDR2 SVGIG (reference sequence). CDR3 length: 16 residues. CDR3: CASGGAGDRVRGELFF. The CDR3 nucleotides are TGTGCCTCAGGAGGGGCCGGGGACAGGGTGAGAGGGGAGCTGTTTTTT.

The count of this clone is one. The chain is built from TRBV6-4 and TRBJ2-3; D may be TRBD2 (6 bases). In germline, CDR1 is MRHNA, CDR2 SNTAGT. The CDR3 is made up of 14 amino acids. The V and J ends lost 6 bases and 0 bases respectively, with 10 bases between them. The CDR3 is CASRASVSTDTQYF. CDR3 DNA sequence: TGTGCCAGCAGGGCTAGCGTAAGCACAGATACGCAGTATTTT.

CDR3 sequence: CASRRRLETRERRSYEQYF. The CDR3 bases are TGTGCCAGCAGACGAAGACTTGAGACTAGAGAGAGGCGCTCCTACGAGCAGTACTTC. The chain combines TRBV27 with TRBJ2-7, with D perhaps matching TRBD2 (6 bases). The CDR3 has 19 residues. V was cut by 6 bases and J by 0 bases, with 27 bases left in between. Germline CDR1 is MNHEY and CDR2 is SMNVEV (reference sequence).

DNA for the CDR3: TGTGCCAGCAGCTTCCTAGAAGCCACCGGGGAGCTGTTTTTT. Protein: CASSFLEATGELFF. The chain links TRBV11-3 to TRBJ2-2; unclear D gene. The germline V gene has CDR1 SGHNT and CDR2 YENEEA. Trimming shortened V by 3 bases and J by 4 bases, and 9 bases separated the two germline ends. The CDR3 totals 14 residues.

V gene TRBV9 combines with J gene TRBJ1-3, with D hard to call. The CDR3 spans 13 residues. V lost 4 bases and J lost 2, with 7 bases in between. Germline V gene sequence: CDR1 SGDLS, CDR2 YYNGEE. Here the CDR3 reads CASSRGAGNTIYF. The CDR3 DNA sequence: TGTGCCAGCAGCCGGGGTGCTGGAAACACCATATATTTT.

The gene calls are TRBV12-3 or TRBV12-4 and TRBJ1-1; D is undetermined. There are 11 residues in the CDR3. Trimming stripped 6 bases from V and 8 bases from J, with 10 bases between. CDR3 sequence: CASSIAQEAFF. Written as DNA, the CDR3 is TGTGCCAGCAGCATAGCCCAAGAAGCTTTCTTT.

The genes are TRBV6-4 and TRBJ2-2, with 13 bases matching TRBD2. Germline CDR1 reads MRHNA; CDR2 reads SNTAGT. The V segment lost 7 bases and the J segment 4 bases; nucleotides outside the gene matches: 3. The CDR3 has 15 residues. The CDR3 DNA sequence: TGTGCCAGCAAAGGACTAGCGGGGGCCACCGGGGAGCTGTTTTTT. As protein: CASKGLAGATGELFF.

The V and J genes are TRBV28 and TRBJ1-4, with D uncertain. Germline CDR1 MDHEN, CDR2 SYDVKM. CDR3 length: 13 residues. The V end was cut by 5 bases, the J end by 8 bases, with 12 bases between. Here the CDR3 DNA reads TGTGCCAGCAGTCCTCCCGGGGTCGAAAAACTGTTTTTT. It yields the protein CASSPPGVEKLFF.

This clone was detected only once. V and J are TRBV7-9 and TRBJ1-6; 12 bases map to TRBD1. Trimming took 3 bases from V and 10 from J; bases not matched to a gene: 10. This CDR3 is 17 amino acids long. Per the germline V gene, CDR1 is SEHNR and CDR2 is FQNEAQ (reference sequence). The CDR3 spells CASSFSGQGAEDSPLHF. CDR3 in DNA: TGTGCCAGCAGCTTTTCGGGACAGGGGGCGGAAGACTCACCCCTCCACTTT.

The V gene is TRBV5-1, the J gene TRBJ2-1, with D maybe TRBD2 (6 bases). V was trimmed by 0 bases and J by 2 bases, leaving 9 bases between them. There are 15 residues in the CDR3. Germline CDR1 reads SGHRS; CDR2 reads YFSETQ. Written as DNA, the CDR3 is TGCGCCAGCAGCTTGGCGGGAGACCCCTACAATGAGCAGTTCTTC. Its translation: CASSLAGDPYNEQFF.

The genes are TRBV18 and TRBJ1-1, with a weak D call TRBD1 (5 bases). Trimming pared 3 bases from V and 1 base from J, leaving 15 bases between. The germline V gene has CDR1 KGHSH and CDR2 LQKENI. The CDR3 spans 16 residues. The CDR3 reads CASSPSASQGNTEAFF. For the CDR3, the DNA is TGTGCCAGCTCACCTTCGGCGTCCCAGGGGAACACTGAAGCTTTCTTT.

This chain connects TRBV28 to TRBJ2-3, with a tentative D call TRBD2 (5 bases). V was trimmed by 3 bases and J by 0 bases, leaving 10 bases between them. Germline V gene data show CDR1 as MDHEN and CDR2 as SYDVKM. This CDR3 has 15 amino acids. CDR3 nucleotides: TGTGCCAGCAGTTTTGTAGCGACTAGCACAGATACGCAGTATTTT. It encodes CASSFVATSTDTQYF.

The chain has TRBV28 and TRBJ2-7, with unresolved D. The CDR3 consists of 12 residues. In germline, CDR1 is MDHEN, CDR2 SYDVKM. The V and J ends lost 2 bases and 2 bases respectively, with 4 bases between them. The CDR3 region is CASSLETYEQYF. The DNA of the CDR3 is TGTGCCAGCAGTTTAGAGACCTACGAGCAGTACTTC.

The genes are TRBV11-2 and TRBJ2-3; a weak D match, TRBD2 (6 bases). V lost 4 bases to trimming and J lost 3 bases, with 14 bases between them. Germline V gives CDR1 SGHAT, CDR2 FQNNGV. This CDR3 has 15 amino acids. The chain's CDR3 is CASSSRDGSTDTQYF. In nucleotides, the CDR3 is TGTGCCAGCAGCTCGCGGGACGGCTCAACAGATACGCAGTATTTT.

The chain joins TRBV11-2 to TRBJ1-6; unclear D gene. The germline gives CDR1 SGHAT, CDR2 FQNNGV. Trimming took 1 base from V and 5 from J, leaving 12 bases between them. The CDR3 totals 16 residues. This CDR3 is CASSLGPGRNNSPLHF. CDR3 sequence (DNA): TGTGCCAGCAGCTTAGGGCCAGGCCGAAATAATTCACCCCTCCACTTT.

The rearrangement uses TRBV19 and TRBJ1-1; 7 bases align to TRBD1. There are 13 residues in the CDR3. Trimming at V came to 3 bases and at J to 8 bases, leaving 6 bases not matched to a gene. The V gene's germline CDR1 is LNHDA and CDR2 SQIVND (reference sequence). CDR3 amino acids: CASSILRDSEAFF. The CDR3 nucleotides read TGTGCCAGTAGTATTCTCCGGGACAGCGAAGCTTTCTTT.

The CDR3, as DNA: TGTGCCAGCAGTGGGGGACAGGGGAAGGAGACCCAGTACTTC. It is translated as CASSGGQGKETQYF. V is TRBV2 and J is TRBJ2-5; 10 bases match TRBD1. There are 14 residues in the CDR3. Germline CDR1 is SNHLY and CDR2 is FYNNEI. The V segment lost 4 bases and the J segment 5 bases; nucleotides outside the gene matches: 4.

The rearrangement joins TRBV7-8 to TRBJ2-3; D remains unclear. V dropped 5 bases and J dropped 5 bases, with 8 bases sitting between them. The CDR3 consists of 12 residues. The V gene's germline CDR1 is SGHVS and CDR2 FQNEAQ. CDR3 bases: TGTGCCAGCAGCCGGCCCGGAGATACGCAGTATTTT. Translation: CASSRPGDTQYF.

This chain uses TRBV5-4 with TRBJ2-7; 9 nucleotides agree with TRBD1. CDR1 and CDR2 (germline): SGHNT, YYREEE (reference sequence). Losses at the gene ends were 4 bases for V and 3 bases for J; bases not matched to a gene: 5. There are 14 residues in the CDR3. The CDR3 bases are TGTGCCAGCAGCAGGCCGGGACAGGGCTACGAGCAGTACTTC. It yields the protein CASSRPGQGYEQYF.

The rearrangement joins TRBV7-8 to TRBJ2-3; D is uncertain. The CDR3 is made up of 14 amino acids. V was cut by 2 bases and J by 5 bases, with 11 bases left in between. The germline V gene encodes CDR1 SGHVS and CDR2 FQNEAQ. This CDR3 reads CASSLSYARDTQYF. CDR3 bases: TGTGCCAGCAGCTTATCCTATGCTAGAGATACGCAGTATTTT.

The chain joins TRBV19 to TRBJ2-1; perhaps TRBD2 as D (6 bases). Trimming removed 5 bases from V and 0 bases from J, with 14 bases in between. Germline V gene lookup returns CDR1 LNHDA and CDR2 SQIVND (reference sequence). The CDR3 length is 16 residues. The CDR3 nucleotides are TGTGCCAGTAGTCTGTCCGGGAGAAGCTCCTACAATGAGCAGTTCTTC. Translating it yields CASSLSGRSSYNEQFF.

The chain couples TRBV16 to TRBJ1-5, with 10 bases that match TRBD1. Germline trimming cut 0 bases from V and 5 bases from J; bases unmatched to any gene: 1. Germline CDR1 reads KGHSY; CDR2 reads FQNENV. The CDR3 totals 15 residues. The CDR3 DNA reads TGTGCCAGCAGCCAATCCGGACAGGGGGATCAGCCCCAGCATTTT. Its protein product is CASSQSGQGDQPQHF.